The clone carrying this TCR beta chain showed up just once. As yet, its antigen is unknown. The data derive from a study of OX40 agonist ivuxolimab in advanced cancers. The overall study: Patients achieving partial responses numbered three: one hepatocellular carcinoma case and two cutaneous melanoma cases.

Study-wide points: Not determined was the antigen specificity of the expanded peripheral T cells. Doses of 0.1 to 3.0 mg/kg were accompanied by clonal expansion of CD4+ and CD8+ blood T cells by week 6.

Some clones are missing from TCRdb's copy, which holds only in-frame ones; the method was immunoSEQ multiplex PCR. The table lists under 50,000 clones, 70% to 90% of them singletons. V lost 5 bases to trimming and J lost 5 bases, with 3 bases between them. In germline, CDR1 is MDHEN, CDR2 SYDVKM. This CDR3 is 10 amino acids long. The V gene is TRBV28, the J gene TRBJ1-2; no clear D gene. This sequence was found in an adult with an advanced solid tumor such as melanoma, head and neck, liver or kidney cancer. Sequencing was performed on CD4+ or CD8+ T cells sorted from blood, taken in a trial of the OX40 agonist ivuxolimab. CDR3 coding DNA: TGTGCCAGCAGTACGTATGGCTACACCTTC. Amino acids: CASSTYGYTF.